The rows below give T cell receptor beta chains drawn from one sample of a study of T cells in Graves' hyperthyroidism and ophthalmopathy. In TCRdb, the multiplex PCR reads were re-called with MiXCR into one record per CDR3 protein. The top ten clones hold 31% of a sample with 700,000 to 950,000 distinct CDR3 sequences, just over 35% of them seen once. The sample taken for sequencing was blood. The receptors stem from a woman aged 40 to 50 with Graves' hyperthyroidism. Both conserved end residues are part of each CDR3. The D gene is left open where the match is weak. Expanded clones get a size class; other rows say once, few or many, or leave the size out.

clone_size	v_call	j_call	d_call	cdr3_aa	cdr3_nt
NA	TRBV7-9	TRBJ1-2	NA	CASTWTAQDSNYGYTF	TGTGCCAGCACGTGGACGGCCCAAGACAGTAACTATGGCTACACCTTC
many	TRBV20-1	TRBJ1-1	NA	CSARTSGGGEAFF	TGCAGTGCTCGCACTTCGGGGGGAGGCGAAGCTTTCTTT
NA	TRBV5-4	TRBJ2-5	NA	CASSSGQRVQETQYF	TGTGCCAGCAGTTCGGGACAGCGGGTCCAAGAGACCCAGTACTTC
NA	TRBV7-2	TRBJ1-4	TRBD1	CASSLTWQGANEKLFF	TGTGCCAGCAGCCTTACTTGGCAGGGGGCTAATGAAAAACTGTTTTTT
many	TRBV2	TRBJ2-7	NA	CASRPGPDYEQYF	TGTGCCAGCAGGCCCGGACCGGACTACGAGCAGTACTTC
NA	TRBV4-1	TRBJ1-2	NA	CASSQELQPYGYTF	TGCGCCAGCAGCCAAGAACTGCAGCCCTATGGCTACACCTTC
NA	TRBV7-9	TRBJ1-4	NA	CASSLAAGDFNEKLFF	TGTGCCAGCAGCTTAGCGGCAGGGGACTTTAATGAAAAACTGTTTTTT
many	TRBV19	TRBJ1-2	NA	CASTKTDSYGYTF	TGTGCCAGTACCAAGACGGATTCTTATGGCTACACCTTC
NA	TRBV7-6	TRBJ2-7	TRBD1	CASSLGQGAYEQCF	TGTGCCAGCAGCCTGGGACAGGGAGCCTACGAGCAGTGCTTC
NA	TRBV10-3	TRBJ1-5	TRBD1	CAISLLPPGQGGQPQHF	TGTGCCATCAGTCTACTTCCTCCGGGACAGGGAGGACAGCCCCAGCATTTT
many	TRBV10-3	TRBJ2-2	NA	CAIPRIRDTANTGELFF	TGTGCCATCCCCCGAATACGGGACACCGCGAACACCGGGGAGCTGTTTTTT
NA	TRBV7-2	TRBJ2-7	TRBD2	CASSQDHFPAGATDEQYF	TGTGCCAGCAGCCAAGATCACTTTCCAGCGGGAGCGACCGACGAGCAGTACTTC
NA	TRBV6-5	TRBJ1-1	NA	CASNYSDTEAFF	TGTGCCAGCAATTACTCAGACACTGAAGCTTTCTTT
NA	TRBV11-3	TRBJ1-1	NA	CASRWTSGAAEAFF	TGTGCCAGCAGGTGGACTAGCGGGGCCGCTGAAGCTTTCTTT
NA	TRBV28	TRBJ1-2	NA	CALRAGQGYGYTF	TGTGCCCTCAGGGCCGGTCAAGGCTATGGCTACACCTTC
NA	TRBV10-3	TRBJ1-6	NA	CAISEKGGSPLHF	TGTGCCATCAGTGAGAAAGGCGGTTCACCCCTCCACTTT
many	TRBV20-1	TRBJ1-4	NA	CSARATGHLHEKLFF	TGCAGTGCTAGAGCTACAGGGCATTTACATGAAAAACTGTTTTTT
NA	TRBV7-8	TRBJ2-7	TRBD2	CASSAEGRERYEQYF	TGTGCCAGCAGCGCCGAGGGGCGGGAGAGGTACGAGCAGTACTTC